The 25 T cell receptor beta chains given below trace back to one sample, sequenced in a study of regulatory T cells in long-lasting Graves disease. Sample time point: persistent/refractory GD, antithyroid drugs over 5 years with positive TRAb. The TCR library was made from RNA that had been extracted from PBMCs in TRIzol. Assembly of TCR beta libraries relied on iRepertoire HTBI primers together with Arm-PCR of CDR3 regions. MiXCR, applied by TCRdb to the multiplex PCR reads, yields one record per CDR3 protein. Of hundreds of thousands of distinct CDR3 sequences in the sample, roughly 23% are singletons; the top ten hold approximately 14%. The starting material was peripheral blood mononuclear cells (PBMCs), obtained when the disease was refractory, from a patient treated with antithyroid drugs. Receptors were obtained from a female donor with Graves disease.

This sequence joins TRBV18 and TRBJ2-2; either TRBD1 or TRBD2 may fit D (5 bases each). CDR3 length equals 16 residues. Trimming pared 8 bases from V and 6 bases from J, leaving 22 bases between. Germline values: CDR1 KGHSH, CDR2 LQKENI. The CDR3 protein is CASTFGTIGRAGELFF. The CDR3 DNA is TGTGCCAGCACCTTCGGGACGATCGGGCGCGCCGGGGAGCTGTTTTTT. Based on the CDR3 plus reference TRBV18 and TRBJ2-2, the full variable domain is NAGVMQNPRHLVRRRGQEARLRCSPMKGHSHVYWYRQLPEEGLKFMVYLQKENIIDESGMPKERFSAEFPKEGPSILRIQQVVRGDSAAYFCASTFGTIGRAGELFFGEGSRLTVL.

This clonotype was picked up a small number of times. The genes are TRBV9 and TRBJ1-6, with TRBD1 identical over 7 bases. J was trimmed by 6 bases and V by 2 bases; bases with no gene match: 8. The CDR3 is made up of 16 amino acids. The germline CDR1 and CDR2 sequences are SGDLS and YYNGEE. CDR3 nucleotide sequence: TGTGCCAGCAGCGTTGACCGACAGGGTTTTAATTCACCCCTCCACTTT. It yields the protein CASSVDRQGFNSPLHF.

This clonotype was detected only a few times. This chain connects TRBV5-4 to TRBJ2-7; the D gene is possibly TRBD2 (6 bases). The CDR3 contains 18 residues. Germline lookup yields CDR1 SGHNT and CDR2 YYREEE (reference sequence). V gave up 4 bases and J gave up 2 bases, with 25 bases separating them. CDR3 amino acids: CASSPSSGSGRGTYEQYF. The CDR3 DNA is TGTGCCAGCAGCCCGAGCTCTGGGTCGGGGCGGGGAACCTACGAGCAGTACTTC.

This clonotype was counted between two and nine times. V usage is TRBV28 and J usage is TRBJ2-2; 13 bases are shared with TRBD2. CDR1 and CDR2 from the germline V gene are MDHEN and SYDVKM. The CDR3 runs 18 residues. V dropped 6 bases and J dropped 7; count of bases not matched to a gene: 14. CDR3 nucleotide sequence: TGTGCCAGCAGCTCTAGAAGGACTAGCGGGAGTCAGGGCGGGGAGCTGTTTTTT. Its translation is CASSSRRTSGSQGGELFF.

This clonotype came up a few times. The rearrangement links TRBV29-1 to TRBJ2-6, with TRBD1 as a possible D gene (5 bases). The germline gives CDR1 SQVTM, CDR2 ANQGSEA. There are 13 residues in the CDR3. Trimming left V 7 bases short and J 1 base short, with 8 bases between. In DNA form, the CDR3 reads TGCAGCGCCGCAGGGTCTGGGGCCAACGTCCTGACTTTC. Translating it yields CSAAGSGANVLTF.

This clonotype was seen only a few times. The chain combines TRBV20-1 with TRBJ2-5, with D perhaps TRBD1 (5 bases). This CDR3 is 16 amino acids long. Germline V gene lookup returns CDR1 DFQATT and CDR2 SNEGSKA (reference sequence). V lost 5 bases, J lost 5 bases, and 24 bases lay in between. Here the CDR3 reads CSAARGPGQGMETQYF. Written as DNA, the CDR3 is TGCAGTGCTGCCCGAGGTCCGGGCCAGGGAATGGAGACCCAGTACTTC.

This clonotype has a count of ten or more. The chain combines TRBV6-5 with TRBJ1-4, with no clear D. Between the trimmed V and J ends, which lost 2 bases and 0 bases, there was a span of 7 bases. Germline V gives CDR1 MNHEY, CDR2 SVGAGI. The CDR3 has 15 residues. The CDR3 region is CASSYSGTTNEKLFF. Here the CDR3 DNA reads TGTGCCAGCAGTTACAGTGGCACAACTAATGAAAAACTGTTTTTT.

This clonotype was seen a single time. A far larger clone is just one base off, so this is likely a read error. The gene calls are TRBV27 and TRBJ2-5; 7 bases align to TRBD2. The J call is uncertain, as TRBJ2-1 better fits the DNA end. Germline values: CDR1 MNHEY, CDR2 SMNVEV (reference sequence). The CDR3 covers 13 residues. The CDR3 sequence: CASSKAGPNEQFF. CDR3 sequence (DNA): TGTGCCAGCAGTAAAGCGGGGCCTAATGAGCAGTTCTTC.

This clonotype was detected ten times or more. A read error may produce the germline difference seen at one junction end. The CDR3 nucleotides read TGCGCCAGCAGCTTGCCGGGACAGGGGGCCTACGAGCAGTACTTC. Protein product: CASSLPGQGAYEQYF. V gene TRBV28 combines with J gene TRBJ2-7, with 11 bases lining up with TRBD1. The CDR3 has 15 amino acids. Germline values: CDR1 MDHEN, CDR2 SYDVKM.

This clonotype turned up a few times. This chain uses TRBV6-9 with TRBJ1-6; no firm D call. V lost 3 bases and J lost 8, with 11 bases in between. This CDR3 is built from 14 residues. Germline assignment: CDR1 MNHGY and CDR2 SVAAGI. This CDR3 is CASSYSWGDSPLHF. In DNA, the CDR3 is TGTGCCAGCAGTTACTCATGGGGTGATTCACCCCTCCACTTT.

There are many counts of this clonotype. The CDR3 region is CASQPGQSSYEQYF. In nucleotides, the CDR3 is TGTGCCAGCCAGCCGGGACAAAGCTCCTACGAGCAGTACTTC. The rearrangement uses TRBV27 and TRBJ2-7; tentative D call: TRBD1 (6 bases). Per the germline V gene, CDR1 is MNHEY and CDR2 is SMNVEV (reference sequence). This CDR3 is 14 amino acids long. V lost 8 bases and J 0 bases, leaving 14 bases between the germline ends.

The chain carries TRBV28 and TRBJ2-7, with 10 bases fitting TRBD2. J was trimmed by 5 bases and V by 8 bases; bases with no gene match: 15. Germline CDR1 is MDHEN and CDR2 is SYDVKM. This CDR3 spans 16 amino acids. CDR3 in DNA: TGTGCCAGCGGGCGAGGGCTAGCGGGAGTCATGCACGAGCAGTACTTC. Translation: CASGRGLAGVMHEQYF.

This clonotype was seen a handful of times. The CDR3 nucleotides are TGCGCCAGCATTGGGACAGGGCGATCCTACGAGCAGTACTTC. It yields the protein CASIGTGRSYEQYF. The genes are TRBV10-2 and TRBJ2-7; 9 positions agree with TRBD1. The ends lost 7 bases at V and 1 base at J; junction bases unmatched: 5. The CDR3 has 14 amino acids. CDR1 is WSHSY and CDR2 is SAAADI in the germline V gene.

V usage is TRBV7-6 and J usage is TRBJ2-7; 12 nucleotides line up with TRBD2. Germline CDR1 and CDR2: SGHVS and FNYEAQ. This CDR3 has 19 residues. V trimming: 5 bases; J trimming: 0 bases; junction bases outside the gene matches: 14. CDR3 loop: CASSPGASGRGGYSYEQYF. The DNA for the CDR3 is TGTGCCAGCAGCCCAGGGGCTAGCGGGAGGGGTGGTTACTCCTACGAGCAGTACTTC.

This clonotype was found a few times. This chain links TRBV6-1 with TRBJ1-1, with D tentatively TRBD1 (6 bases). The CDR3 covers 15 residues. The germline V and J ends were trimmed by 5 bases and 5 bases, with 18 bases remaining between them. CDR1 and CDR2 from the germline V gene are MNHNS and SASEGT. As DNA, the CDR3 is TGTGCCAGCAGTAGAGGCGGGGGGCTAGAGACTGAAGCTTTCTTT. Its protein is CASSRGGGLETEAFF.

This clonotype was detected many times. J is TRBJ1-6 and V is TRBV3-1; D perhaps matches TRBD1 (6 bases). The V gene lost 2 bases and the J gene lost 7 bases, with 12 bases spanning the gap. The CDR3 has 15 residues. Germline V gene lookup returns CDR1 LGHDT and CDR2 YNNKEL (reference sequence). The CDR3 loop reads CASSQRGGKNSPLHF. The CDR3 DNA reads TGTGCCAGCAGCCAAAGGGGGGGTAAAAATTCACCCCTCCACTTT. Complete variable domain (other parts from reference TRBV3-1 and TRBJ1-6): DTAVSQTPKYLVTQMGNDKSIKCEQNLGHDTMYWYKQDSKKFLKIMFSYNNKELIINETVPNRFSPKSPDKAHLNLHINSLELGDSAVYFCASSQRGGKNSPLHFGNGTRLTVT.

CDR3 loop: CSARDPLTGLGNEQYF. The CDR3 coding sequence is TGCAGTGCTAGAGACCCCCTGACAGGGCTGGGCAACGAGCAGTACTTC. The chain has TRBV20-1 and TRBJ2-7; 7 positions agree with TRBD1. J was trimmed by 5 bases and V by 0 bases; bases with no gene match: 13. The CDR3 has 16 residues. Germline loops: CDR1 DFQATT, CDR2 SNEGSKA (reference sequence).

The chain uses TRBV15 and TRBJ1-1; the D is unclear. CDR3 length equals 15 residues. Trimming pared 5 bases from V and 10 bases from J, leaving 23 bases between. From germline, CDR1 is LNHNV and CDR2 YYDKDF (reference sequence). The CDR3 spells CATSSSRGEGVRAFF. CDR3 in DNA: TGTGCCACCAGCTCGTCCCGGGGAGAGGGTGTTAGAGCTTTCTTT.

On this clonotype: This may arise from a read error, as a much more abundant clone is one base away. V usage is TRBV24-1 and J usage is TRBJ2-7; D is perhaps TRBD1 (6 bases). CDR3 size: 13 residues. V gave up 5 bases and J gave up 7 bases, with 14 bases separating them. CDR1 is KGHDR and CDR2 is SFDVKD in the germline V gene. The CDR3 DNA is TGTGCCACCAGTGTTCAGCCTAGGGGGGAGCAGTACTTC. Translation gives CATSVQPRGEQYF.

The genes are TRBV5-1 and TRBJ2-5, with D possibly called TRBD1 or TRBD2 (5 bases each). The CDR3 has 14 residues. From germline, CDR1 is SGHRS and CDR2 YFSETQ. V lost 4 bases, J lost 1 base, and 11 bases lay in between. The CDR3 DNA follows: TGCGCCAGCAGCGCCGGGACGTTCCAAGAGACCCAGTACTTC. Its protein is CASSAGTFQETQYF.

The chain is built from TRBV2 and TRBJ2-1; no firm D call. The CDR3 covers 13 residues. Deletions cut 7 bases from V and 7 bases from J, with 14 bases between. CDR1 is SNHLY and CDR2 is FYNNEI in the germline V gene. In nucleotides, the CDR3 is TGTGCCAGCATCTCAGGAGAAGGTAATGAGCAGTTCTTC. This gives the protein CASISGEGNEQFF.

V is TRBV6-1 and J is TRBJ2-5; possibly TRBD1 for D (5 bases). The V end lost 10 bases, the J end lost 5 bases, and 11 bases lay between the germline ends. CDR1 and CDR2 (germline): MNHNS, SASEGT. This CDR3 region has 11 residues. The CDR3 DNA follows: TGTGCCATCGGGCAGGGCGAGACCCAGTACTTC. Protein sequence: CAIGQGETQYF.

The J gene is TRBJ2-7, the V gene TRBV5-1; 7 nucleotides line up with TRBD1. The CDR3 loop spans 14 amino acids. From germline, CDR1 is SGHRS and CDR2 YFSETQ. V dropped 2 bases and J dropped 2; count of bases not matched to a gene: 4. CDR3 sequence: CASSFGTEAYEQYF. As DNA, the CDR3 is TGCGCCAGCAGCTTCGGGACAGAAGCCTACGAGCAGTACTTC.

This chain links TRBV20-1 with TRBJ2-7, with unresolved D. CDR1 DFQATT and CDR2 SNEGSKA come from the germline V gene (reference sequence). This CDR3 contains 15 residues. Trimming cost V 0 bases and J 4 bases, with 16 bases left between them. CDR3 loop: CSARDSLAASYEQYF. CDR3 nucleotides: TGCAGTGCTAGAGATTCATTAGCAGCTTCGTACGAGCAGTACTTC.

This clonotype was observed a handful of times. This chain uses TRBV18 with TRBJ1-1, with no clear D. Trimming left V 3 bases short and J 7 bases short, with 12 bases between. Germline values: CDR1 KGHSH, CDR2 LQKENI. This CDR3 has 13 residues. CDR3: CASSPLRGSEAFF. Written as DNA, the CDR3 is TGTGCCAGCTCACCCCTCAGAGGGAGTGAAGCTTTCTTT.